The clone carrying this T cell receptor (beta chain) has ten or more counts. Genomic DNA from bulk tumor acted as the template, and 600 ng was loaded per sample. During surgery, each primary tumor gave multiple biopsies spaced as far apart as possible. The cohort was untreated, with newly diagnosed non-small cell lung cancer undergoing curative surgery. Using 32 V and 13 J primers, multiplex PCR amplified TCR beta CDR3. Using its own MiXCR run on the multiplex PCR reads, TCRdb lists one record per CDR3 protein. The sample records about 10,000 distinct CDR3 sequences, roughly 17% being singletons. Germline CDR1 MDHEN, CDR2 SYDVKM. The V gene end was trimmed by 2 bases and the J gene end by 2 bases; junction bases not matched to a gene: 14. The CDR3 contains 19 residues. This sample was taken from a study of immune heterogeneity within non-small cell lung tumors.

Sequencing input: lung tumor tissue. The chain employs TRBV28 and TRBJ2-1; 8 bases map to TRBD2. This receptor was obtained from a middle-aged man with non-small cell lung cancer. CDR3 amino acids: CASSLGWEHGRATYNEQFF. In DNA form, the CDR3 reads TGTGCCAGCAGTTTAGGATGGGAGCACGGGAGGGCAACCTACAATGAGCAGTTCTTC.